A selection of T cell receptor beta chains follows, all from one sample in a study of T-cell memory formation after mild COVID-19. Each CDR3 protein gets one entry after TCRdb re-called the 5' RACE reads with MiXCR. The profile shows just under 350,000 distinct CDR3 sequences, 13% of them singletons. The sequenced sample was PBMCs or a T cell subset sorted from them (not recorded which). The receptors stem from a man in his late teens or twenties who had mild COVID-19 (a few samples of this study predate the infection). Cell type and time point are not known. CDR3s include the opening cysteine and the closing phenylalanine or tryptophan. A D gene is named only where the DNA matches it firmly. Size values are once, few and many counts, or a class for expanded clones, and some rows have none.

cdr3_aa	cdr3_nt	clone_size	v_call	d_call	j_call
CASSLALHGRGTQYF	TGTGCCAGCAGCTTAGCGCTTCACGGAAGAGGGACCCAGTACTTC	NA	TRBV7-2	NA	TRBJ2-5
CASSPYIPQGMNTEAFF	TGTGCCAGCAGCCCTTATATCCCGCAGGGGATGAACACTGAAGCTTTCTTT	NA	TRBV7-3	NA	TRBJ1-1
CASSQDEGWDRSGYTF	TGTGCCAGCAGCCAAGACGAGGGGTGGGATAGAAGTGGCTACACCTTC	many	TRBV3-1	NA	TRBJ1-2
CASSSDTGLHVEAFF	TGCGCCAGCAGCTCGGACACAGGACTACATGTTGAAGCTTTCTTT	few	TRBV5-1	NA	TRBJ1-1
CSAKLGTSEQFF	TGCAGTGCTAAACTTGGGACTTCGGAGCAGTTCTTC	few	TRBV20-1	NA	TRBJ2-1
CASSRGEGAVELFF	TGTGCCAGCAGCCGAGGGGAAGGGGCCGTGGAGCTGTTTTTT	NA	TRBV6-5	NA	TRBJ2-2
CASSASPGHRGHIQYF	TGTGCCAGCAGCGCTTCCCCGGGACATCGGGGTCACATTCAGTACTTC	many	TRBV5-5	NA	TRBJ2-4
CASTPGTGWGEQYF	TGTGCCAGCACTCCAGGGACAGGGTGGGGAGAGCAGTACTTC	NA	TRBV6-1	TRBD1	TRBJ2-7
CASSPRTGGDEQFF	TGCGCCAGCAGCCCAAGGACAGGGGGCGATGAGCAGTTCTTC	many	TRBV5-1	TRBD1	TRBJ2-1
CASRPGTSGSTDTQYF	TGCGCCAGCAGACCCGGGACTAGCGGAAGCACAGATACGCAGTATTTT	NA	TRBV5-1	TRBD2	TRBJ2-3
CASTPGGGRWTEALF	TGTGCCAGCACTCCCGGGGGAGGTCGGTGGACTGAAGCTTTATTT	NA	TRBV5-6	NA	TRBJ1-1
CASSLMGQANTGELFF	TGTGCCAGCAGCTTAATGGGACAGGCGAACACCGGGGAGCTGTTTTTT	many	TRBV7-2	TRBD1	TRBJ2-2
CASSVGQNQPQHF	TGTGCCAGCAGCGTAGGACAGAATCAGCCCCAGCATTTT	NA	TRBV9	NA	TRBJ1-5
CASSGGQGNTGELFF	TGTGCCAGCAGCGGGGGACAGGGGAACACCGGGGAGCTGTTTTTT	NA	TRBV7-9	TRBD1	TRBJ2-2
CASSTDPEAFF	TGCGCCAGCAGCACTGACCCTGAGGCTTTCTTT	few	TRBV5-1	NA	TRBJ1-1
CASSQDTGLNQPQHF	TGTGCCAGCAGCCAAGACACAGGTCTCAATCAGCCCCAGCATTTT	few	TRBV3-1	NA	TRBJ1-5
CSARDASLVPSRGGYTF	TGCAGTGCTAGAGACGCGTCGCTCGTTCCATCCAGAGGTGGCTACACCTTC	few	TRBV20-1	NA	TRBJ1-2
CASSRGQPSETQYF	TGTGCCAGCAGCCGGGGACAGCCCTCGGAGACCCAGTACTTC	NA	TRBV7-9	TRBD1	TRBJ2-5
CASSPGHQETQYF	TGTGCCAGCAGCCCGGGACACCAAGAGACCCAGTACTTC	few	TRBV7-7	NA	TRBJ2-5
CASSYYGTEAFF	TGTGCCAGCAGCTACTATGGCACTGAAGCTTTCTTT	NA	TRBV13	NA	TRBJ1-1
CASRSKISTDTQYF	TGTGCCAGCCGCAGCAAGATCTCAACAGATACGCAGTATTTT	NA	TRBV5-4	NA	TRBJ2-3
CASSYTQTQYF	TGTGCCAGCAGTTACACCCAGACCCAGTACTTC	NA	TRBV6-6	NA	TRBJ2-5
CASSWGQTTLQYDGYTF	TGTGCCAGCAGCTGGGGACAGACGACGCTCCAATATGATGGCTACACCTTC	few	TRBV5-6	TRBD1	TRBJ1-2
CASSLGEIDYGYTF	TGTGCCAGCAGTCTGGGGGAGATTGACTATGGCTACACCTTC	NA	TRBV27	NA	TRBJ1-2